This TCR beta chain derives from a study of blood T cell repertoires in COVID-19 (dated by TCRdb to between 2020 and 2021). Turning to the overall study: Samples covering the acute and convalescent phases of COVID-19 were provided by collaborators in the United States, Italy and Spain. The material from the prospective study consisted of cDNA or gDNA derived from T cells, B-cell-depleted T cells, or PBMCs. Subjects who had been exposed to COVID-19, were actively infected with it, or had recovered from it provided the deeply sampled blood TCRbeta repertoires that made up the dataset. The repertoires were released in a freely available public database meant as a resource for research on the immune response to SARS-CoV-2. The samples were drawn from the first 160 participants of the ongoing ImmuneRACE study and from 1,254 subjects provided by 6 global collaborators. Sample metadata almost always included a de-identified subject ID, COVID-19 status, age in years and sex. HLA class I and class II types, where available, came from metadata supplied by the sample provider rather than from assay-based typing. Findings and caveats that apply to the study as a whole: Clinical and demographic metadata were provided uncurated, with the amount varying by source and participant.

Whole blood was collected in K2EDTA tubes by collaborating institutions according to the institutions' own protocols. For TCRbeta analysis, collaborators shipped samples in one of three forms: frozen whole blood, isolated PBMCs, or DNA extracted from either of those sample types. TCRbeta CDR3 regions were amplified from genomic DNA using the immunoSEQ Assay, a bias-controlled multiplex PCR. The study's processing was this. The number of nucleated cells in each sample was estimated from the amplification of reference gene primers within the assay. To quantify the absolute abundance of each unique TCRbeta CDR3 rearrangement, sequence reads were collapsed and filtered. Productive Simpson clonality was computed per sample as the square root of Simpson's diversity index over productive rearrangements. TCRdb took this table from immuneACCESS and kept in-frame rearrangements with V and J called. Such tables lack part of the clones; where checked against another copy, unresolved V genes explain under half of the gap, and the rest is unexplained. The DNA gave D and trimming, while V, J and clone size come from that table. The sample has about 260,000 clones on record, around 87% of them singletons. Together, the top ten hold 3.6% of the sample.

With respect to this clone: It lacks a known antigen. No quality values exist for individual bases; no much larger clone is one base distant.

The specimen was peripheral blood. The TCR comes from a man aged 18 to 35 with active or convalescent COVID-19.

The DNA reads TGTGCCAGCAGTTACAGCGACGCTACGAACACCGGGGAGCTGTTTTTT. This codes for CASSYSDATNTGELFF. The chain is made from TRBV6-5 and TRBJ2-2; the D gene remains uncertain. The CDR3 runs 16 amino acids, cysteine and phenylalanine included. Only the CDR3 DNA is retained, 48 bases long and in frame from the first base. For CDR1 and CDR2, the germline V gene lists MNHEY and SVGAGI. Trimming costs V 2 bases and J 0 bases, and their ends lie 10 bases apart.